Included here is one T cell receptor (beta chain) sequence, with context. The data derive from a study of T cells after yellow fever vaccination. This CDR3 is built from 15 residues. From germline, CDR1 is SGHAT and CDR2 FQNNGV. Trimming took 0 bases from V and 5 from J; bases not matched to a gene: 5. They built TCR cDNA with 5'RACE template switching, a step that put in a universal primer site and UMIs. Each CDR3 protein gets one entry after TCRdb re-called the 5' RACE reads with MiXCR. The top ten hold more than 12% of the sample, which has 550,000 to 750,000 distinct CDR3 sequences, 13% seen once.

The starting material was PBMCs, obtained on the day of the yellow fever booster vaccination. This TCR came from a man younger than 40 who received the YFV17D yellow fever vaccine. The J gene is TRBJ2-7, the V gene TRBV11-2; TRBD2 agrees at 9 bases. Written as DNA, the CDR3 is TGTGCCAGCAGCTTAGACCAGCGGGAGGCCCACGAGCAGTACTTC. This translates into CASSLDQREAHEQYF.